Listed below are T cell receptor beta chains from one sample, sequenced in a study of shared clonotypes between healthy human individuals. The table came from immunoSEQ multiplex PCR; TCRdb's copy has only in-frame clones and leaves some out. The top ten clones hold around 0.4% of a sample with over 2 million clones, approximately 90% of them seen once. Material: naive CD4+ T cells from PBMCs. The receptors originated from a man in his late teens or twenties in good health. Some clones in this sample may be carry-over from other donors' samples. The CDR3 runs from the conserved cysteine through the conserved F or W. The D gene is left open where the match is weak. Not every row has a clone size; where given, it reads once, few, many or a size class.

V gene	J gene	D gene	clone size	CDR3 protein	CDR3 DNA
TRBV28	TRBJ1-4	NA	NA	CASSLWDTPISTNEKLFF	TGTGCCAGCAGTCTTTGGGACACCCCGATTTCCACTAATGAAAAACTGTTTTTT
TRBV10-3	TRBJ1-1	NA	few	CAISGSAEAFF	TGTGCCATCAGTGGCAGCGCTGAAGCTTTCTTT
TRBV5-1	TRBJ2-2	NA	NA	CASSNRDTGELFF	TGCGCCAGCAGCAATAGGGACACCGGGGAGCTGTTTTTT
TRBV5-1	TRBJ2-5	TRBD2	NA	CASLLVGGGSQETQYF	TGCGCCAGCTTACTGGTTGGCGGCGGGAGCCAAGAGACCCAGTACTTC
TRBV9	TRBJ2-1	TRBD2	few	CASSVGGSLNEQFF	TGTGCCAGCAGCGTAGGCGGGAGTTTGAATGAGCAGTTCTTC
TRBV7-6	TRBJ2-3	TRBD1	NA	CASSARQGVKTDTQYF	TGTGCCAGCAGCGCACGACAGGGGGTTAAGACAGATACGCAGTATTTT
TRBV6-5	TRBJ2-1	TRBD1	NA	CASSSGTGAHNEQFF	TGTGCCAGCAGCTCCGGGACAGGGGCCCACAATGAGCAGTTCTTC
TRBV18	TRBJ1-5	TRBD1	few	CASSPDRGSNQPQHF	TGTGCCAGCTCACCGGACAGGGGGAGCAATCAGCCCCAGCATTTT
TRBV7-3	TRBJ1-4	TRBD1	NA	CASSLDGTGTEKLFF	TGTGCCAGCAGCTTGGATGGGACAGGGACTGAAAAACTGTTTTTT
TRBV5-1	TRBJ2-5	NA	once	CASSRTEQETQYF	TGCGCCAGCAGCCGGACAGAACAAGAGACCCAGTACTTC
TRBV10-1	TRBJ2-1	NA	NA	CASSESSGRGSYNEQFF	TGCGCCAGCAGTGAGTCGAGTGGACGGGGGTCCTACAATGAGCAGTTCTTC
TRBV2	TRBJ2-3	TRBD1	NA	CASIGRGRADTQYF	TGTGCCAGCATTGGCAGGGGGCGGGCAGATACGCAGTATTTT
TRBV4-1	TRBJ1-5	NA	NA	CASSNLGNQPQHF	TGCGCCAGCAGCAACCTAGGCAATCAGCCCCAGCATTTT
TRBV9	TRBJ2-1	TRBD2	NA	CASSVVAGPPGGISYNEQFF	TGTGCCAGCAGCGTTGTAGCGGGTCCACCTGGGGGTATCTCCTACAATGAGCAGTTCTTC
TRBV28	TRBJ1-1	NA	NA	CASSFMGTFF	TGTGCCAGCAGTTTTATGGGAACTTTCTTT
TRBV29-1	TRBJ2-5	NA	NA	CSVASPLGQETQYF	TGCAGCGTCGCTTCCCCTTTGGGACAAGAGACCCAGTACTTC
TRBV29-1	TRBJ1-3	NA	NA	CSVESTDSGNTIYF	TGCAGCGTTGAATCGACTGACTCTGGAAACACCATATATTTT
TRBV18	TRBJ2-1	NA	NA	CASSPPAGLDPYYNEQFF	TGTGCCAGCTCACCACCGGCGGGGCTGGACCCCTACTACAATGAGCAGTTCTTC
TRBV5-1	TRBJ2-7	NA	NA	CASSLSEAGTSYEQYF	TGCGCCAGCAGCCTCTCTGAAGCGGGTACATCCTACGAGCAGTACTTC
TRBV5-4	TRBJ2-3	NA	NA	CASSLSGSRRTDTQYF	TGTGCCAGCAGCTTGTCGGGAAGCCGTCGGACAGATACGCAGTATTTT
TRBV2	TRBJ1-2	NA	NA	CASNSGKYGYTF	TGTGCCAGCAATTCAGGGAAATATGGCTACACCTTC
TRBV19	TRBJ1-5	NA	NA	CASSISGGGQPQHF	TGTGCCAGTAGTATCTCGGGGGGAGGTCAGCCCCAGCATTTT
TRBV5-1	TRBJ1-1	TRBD1	NA	CASSRLGQGGTEAFF	TGCGCCAGCAGCCGACTTGGACAGGGGGGAACTGAAGCTTTCTTT
TRBV19	TRBJ1-5	NA	NA	CASSIRGNQPQHF	TGTGCCAGTAGTATCAGGGGAAATCAGCCCCAGCATTTT
TRBV7-9	TRBJ1-2	TRBD1	NA	CASSSTDRGSGGYTF	TGTGCCAGCAGCTCGACGGACAGGGGAAGTGGCGGCTACACCTTC
TRBV4-1	TRBJ2-3	TRBD2	NA	CASSQEPGLGTDTQYF	TGCGCCAGCAGCCAAGAACCGGGACTAGGCACAGATACGCAGTATTTT
TRBV4-2	TRBJ2-7	NA	NA	CASRKSAGPDYEQYF	TGTGCCAGCAGAAAAAGCGCGGGACCCGATTACGAGCAGTACTTC
TRBV9	TRBJ2-5	NA	NA	CASSSGGIQETQYF	TGTGCCAGCAGCTCAGGGGGGATCCAAGAGACCCAGTACTTC
TRBV11-2	TRBJ1-1	NA	NA	CASSLDLQGRAFF	TGTGCCAGCAGCTTAGACTTGCAGGGTAGAGCTTTCTTT
TRBV6-5	TRBJ1-3	NA	NA	CASRLKSSGNTIYF	TGTGCCAGCAGATTGAAGAGCTCTGGAAACACCATATATTTT
TRBV6-1	TRBJ2-3	NA	NA	CASSDGPRQGTDTQYF	TGTGCCAGCAGTGATGGTCCGAGGCAGGGCACAGATACGCAGTATTTT
TRBV4-2	TRBJ1-1	NA	NA	CASSQEIGGSFTEAFF	TGTGCCAGCAGCCAAGAAATCGGGGGATCCTTTACTGAAGCTTTCTTT
TRBV5-1	TRBJ2-2	NA	NA	CASSSQVTGELFF	TGCGCCAGCAGCTCACAGGTTACCGGGGAGCTGTTTTTT
TRBV7-8	TRBJ1-5	TRBD1	NA	CASSPASLDRTFAGNQPQHF	TGTGCCAGCAGCCCCGCCAGTTTGGACAGGACATTCGCCGGCAATCAGCCCCAGCATTTT
TRBV6-5	TRBJ1-1	NA	NA	CASSARFGLNTEAFF	TGTGCCAGCAGTGCCCGGTTCGGGTTGAACACTGAAGCTTTCTTT
TRBV10-3	TRBJ1-5	NA	once	CAISESRAGNQPQHF	TGTGCCATCAGTGAGTCGAGGGCAGGTAATCAGCCCCAGCATTTT
TRBV4-3	TRBJ2-7	TRBD2	NA	CASSWLGLAIYEQYF	TGCGCCAGCAGTTGGTTGGGACTAGCTATCTACGAGCAGTACTTC
TRBV18	TRBJ1-4	NA	NA	CASSPPGRIATNEKLFF	TGTGCCAGCTCACCACCGGGGAGAATTGCAACTAATGAAAAACTGTTTTTT
TRBV6-5	TRBJ2-4	NA	NA	CARDAPQYF	TGTGCCAGGGACGCACCGCAGTACTTC
TRBV28	TRBJ2-1	TRBD2	NA	CASSLLAGAGNEQFF	TGTGCCAGCAGTTTATTAGCGGGGGCCGGCAATGAGCAGTTCTTC